These T cell receptor beta chains were read from a single sample in a study of response to subunit inactivated influenza vaccine. TCRdb re-called the RT-PCR reads with MiXCR, one entry per CDR3 protein. The table includes fewer than 650,000 distinct CDR3 sequences, roughly 13% detected once. The input for sequencing was PBMCs from blood, taken about 40 days after vaccination. Receptor source: a man between 45 and 60 years old who received an inactivated influenza vaccine. The CDR3 runs from the conserved cysteine through the conserved F or W. The order of the fields is D gene, J gene, clone size, V gene, CDR3 DNA, CDR3 protein. A D gene is named only where the DNA matches it firmly. Only some rows state a clone size, as once, few, many or a class for expanded clones.

D: NA
J: TRBJ2-5
size: few
V: TRBV2
DNA: TGTGCCAGCAGTGAATTGGGGTCAGGAAAGACCCAGTACTTC
CDR3: CASSELGSGKTQYF

D: NA
J: TRBJ2-1
size: NA
V: TRBV6-2/TRBV6-3
DNA: TGTGCCAGCAGTCACGACGGTAGCTCCTACAATGAGCAGTTCTTC
CDR3: CASSHDGSSYNEQFF

D: TRBD1
J: TRBJ2-2
size: few
V: TRBV12-5
DNA: TGTGCTAGTGGTTTGGTACTCCGAGTCGGGACAGAAAACACCGGGGAGCTGTTTTTT
CDR3: CASGLVLRVGTENTGELFF

D: TRBD2
J: TRBJ2-7
size: NA
V: TRBV12-3/TRBV12-4
DNA: TGTGCCAGCAGTTTAAAGCTAGCGGGGGGGTACGAGCAGTACTTC
CDR3: CASSLKLAGGYEQYF

D: NA
J: TRBJ1-1
size: many
V: TRBV7-6
DNA: TGTGCCAGCAGCGACCGGGACGGTGTTAGGAACACTGAAGCTTTCTTT
CDR3: CASSDRDGVRNTEAFF

D: NA
J: TRBJ1-6
size: NA
V: TRBV4-1
DNA: TGCGCCACCGGGACCGGGTCCCGGGGCTATAATTCACCCCTCCACTTT
CDR3: CATGTGSRGYNSPLHF

D: TRBD1
J: TRBJ2-3
size: few
V: TRBV20-1
DNA: TGCAGTGCTACGAACCCCGGGACAGGGCACACAGATACGCAGTATTTT
CDR3: CSATNPGTGHTDTQYF

D: TRBD1
J: TRBJ1-5
size: many
V: TRBV12-3/TRBV12-4
DNA: TGTGCCAGCAGCTGGACAGGGGGCGCGGGTCAGCCCCAGCATTTT
CDR3: CASSWTGGAGQPQHF

D: NA
J: TRBJ2-5
size: few
V: TRBV29-1
DNA: TGCAGCGTCCGGGCAGAACCTAGGCAAGAGACCCAGTACTTC
CDR3: CSVRAEPRQETQYF

D: NA
J: TRBJ2-7
size: few
V: TRBV18
DNA: TGTGCCAGCTTTCAAGGACAAACCTACGAGCAGTACTTC
CDR3: CASFQGQTYEQYF

D: NA
J: TRBJ2-3
size: once
V: TRBV5-1
DNA: TGCGCCAGCAGCTTGGGGACCGGGACGTCGGAACCAGATACGCAGTATTTT
CDR3: CASSLGTGTSEPDTQYF

D: NA
J: TRBJ2-7
size: NA
V: TRBV6-2/TRBV6-3
DNA: TGTGCCAGCAGTTATATGGGGGGATCCTACGAGCAGTACTTC
CDR3: CASSYMGGSYEQYF

D: NA
J: TRBJ2-5
size: NA
V: TRBV5-5
DNA: TGTGCCAGCAGCTTGTGGGCAGGGGATAGGCGAGAGACCCAGTACTTC
CDR3: CASSLWAGDRRETQYF

D: TRBD1
J: TRBJ1-2
size: few
V: TRBV11-1
DNA: TGTGCCAGCAGCTTAGGCCTACAGGGGGCACGCCCTGACTATGGCTACACCTTC
CDR3: CASSLGLQGARPDYGYTF

D: NA
J: TRBJ2-5
size: NA
V: TRBV10-3
DNA: TGTGCCATCAGTGTTACGGACCAAGAGACCCAGTACTTC
CDR3: CAISVTDQETQYF

D: NA
J: TRBJ1-4
size: NA
V: TRBV7-2
DNA: TGTGCCAGCAGCATCACGGGGGGGGAAAAACTGTTTTTT
CDR3: CASSITGGEKLFF

D: NA
J: TRBJ1-1
size: few
V: TRBV20-1
DNA: TGCAGTGCTACGGCCAGGGGCGCGAACACTGAAGCTTTCTTT
CDR3: CSATARGANTEAFF

D: NA
J: TRBJ2-3
size: NA
V: TRBV10-3
DNA: TGTGCCTCGTTAGCGGTGGGCACAGATACGCAGTATTTT
CDR3: CASLAVGTDTQYF

D: NA
J: TRBJ1-4
size: NA
V: TRBV12-3/TRBV12-4
DNA: TGTGCCAGCAGTTCCAGTCTTACTAATGAAAAACTGTTTTTT
CDR3: CASSSSLTNEKLFF

D: TRBD2
J: TRBJ2-1
size: NA
V: TRBV13
DNA: TGTGCCAGCAGCTGGAGCGGGAGGGCCGCTGAGCAGTTCTTC
CDR3: CASSWSGRAAEQFF

D: NA
J: TRBJ2-5
size: few
V: TRBV7-9
DNA: TGTGCCAGCAGCCAGGACAGTATCTGGCAAGAGACCCAGTACTTC
CDR3: CASSQDSIWQETQYF

D: TRBD2
J: TRBJ2-5
size: NA
V: TRBV18
DNA: TGTGCCAGCTCACCGTATCTAGCGGGAGTCGGGGAGACCCAGTACTTC
CDR3: CASSPYLAGVGETQYF

D: NA
J: TRBJ1-3
size: NA
V: TRBV2
DNA: TGTGCCAGCAGTGAAACTGGAAACACCATATATTTT
CDR3: CASSETGNTIYF

D: TRBD2
J: TRBJ2-1
size: few
V: TRBV11-2
DNA: TGTGCCAGCAGCTTACTGACTAGCGGGCCTTATTACAATGAGCAGTTCTTC
CDR3: CASSLLTSGPYYNEQFF